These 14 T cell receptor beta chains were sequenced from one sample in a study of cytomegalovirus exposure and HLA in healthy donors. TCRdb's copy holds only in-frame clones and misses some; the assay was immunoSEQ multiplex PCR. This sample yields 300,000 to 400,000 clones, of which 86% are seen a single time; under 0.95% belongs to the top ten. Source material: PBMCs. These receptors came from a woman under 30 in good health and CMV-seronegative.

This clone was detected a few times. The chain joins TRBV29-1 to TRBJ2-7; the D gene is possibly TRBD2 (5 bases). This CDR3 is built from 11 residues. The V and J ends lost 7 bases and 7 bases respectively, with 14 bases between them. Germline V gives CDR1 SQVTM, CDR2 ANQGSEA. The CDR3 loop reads CSGEDGDEQYF. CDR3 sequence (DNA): TGCAGCGGGGAAGACGGGGATGAGCAGTACTTC.

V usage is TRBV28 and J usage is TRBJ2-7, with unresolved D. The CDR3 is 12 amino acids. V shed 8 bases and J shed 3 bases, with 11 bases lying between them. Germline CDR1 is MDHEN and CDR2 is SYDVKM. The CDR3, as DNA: TGTGCCAGCCACGACAACCACTACGAGCAGTACTTC. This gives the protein CASHDNHYEQYF.

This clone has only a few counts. The CDR3 sequence: CASRLPSTGYYGYTF. The DNA for the CDR3 is TGTGCCAGCAGGCTTCCCTCGACAGGGTACTATGGCTACACCTTC. The rearrangement links TRBV28 to TRBJ1-2; TRBD1 aligns across 7 bases. Trimming cost V 6 bases and J 3 bases; bases outside gene matches: 10. CDR3 size: 15 residues. Germline loops: CDR1 MDHEN, CDR2 SYDVKM.

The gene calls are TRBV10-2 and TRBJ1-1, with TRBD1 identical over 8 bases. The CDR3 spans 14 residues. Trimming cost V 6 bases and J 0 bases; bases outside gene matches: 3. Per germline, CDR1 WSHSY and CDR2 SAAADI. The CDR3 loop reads CASRTGAMNTEAFF. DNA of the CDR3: TGCGCCAGCAGGACAGGGGCCATGAACACTGAAGCTTTCTTT.

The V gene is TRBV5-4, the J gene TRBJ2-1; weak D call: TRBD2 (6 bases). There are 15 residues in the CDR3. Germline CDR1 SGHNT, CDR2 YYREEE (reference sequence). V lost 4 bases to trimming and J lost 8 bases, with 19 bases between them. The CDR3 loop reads CASSPGPPGGDEQFF. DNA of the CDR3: TGTGCCAGCAGCCCCGGGCCCCCTGGAGGGGATGAGCAGTTCTTC.

The CDR3 loop reads CASRPGQGVTEAFF. In DNA, the CDR3 is TGTGCCAGCAGACCCGGACAGGGGGTCACTGAAGCTTTCTTT. The chain is built from TRBV6-6 and TRBJ1-1, with 10 bases fitting TRBD1. The CDR3 spans 14 residues. CDR1 MNHNY and CDR2 SVGAGI come from the germline V gene (reference sequence). Germline trimming cut 6 bases from V and 4 bases from J; bases unmatched to any gene: 5.

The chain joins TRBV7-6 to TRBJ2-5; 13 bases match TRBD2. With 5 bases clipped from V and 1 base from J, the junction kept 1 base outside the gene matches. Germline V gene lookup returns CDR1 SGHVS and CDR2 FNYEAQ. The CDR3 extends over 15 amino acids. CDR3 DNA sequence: TGTGCCAGCAGCCGGACTAGCGGGGGCCAAGAGACCCAGTACTTC. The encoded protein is CASSRTSGGQETQYF. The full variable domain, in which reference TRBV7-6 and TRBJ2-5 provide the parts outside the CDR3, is GAGVSQSPRYKVTKRGQDVALRCDPISGHVSLYWYRQALGQGPEFLTYFNYEAQQDKSGLPNDRFSAERPEGSISTLTIQRTEQRDSAMYRCASSRTSGGQETQYFGPGTRLLVL.

The DNA for the CDR3 is TGTGCCAGCAGCCCTCGTGTGGAGTACACCGGGGAGCTGTTTTTT. Amino acid sequence: CASSPRVEYTGELFF. The V gene is TRBV9, the J gene TRBJ2-2; D is unclear. This CDR3 contains 15 residues. V was pared by 4 bases and J by 3 bases, with 13 bases between. Germline CDR1 and CDR2: SGDLS and YYNGEE.

The CDR3 sequence: CASTPGQGAYEQYF. The CDR3 DNA follows: TGTGCCAGCACCCCGGGACAGGGGGCTTACGAGCAGTACTTC. The chain is built from TRBV28 and TRBJ2-7; TRBD1 agrees at 12 bases. Germline assignment: CDR1 MDHEN and CDR2 SYDVKM. The V and J ends lost 7 bases and 4 bases, in that order; junction bases with no gene match: 5. This CDR3 is built from 14 residues.

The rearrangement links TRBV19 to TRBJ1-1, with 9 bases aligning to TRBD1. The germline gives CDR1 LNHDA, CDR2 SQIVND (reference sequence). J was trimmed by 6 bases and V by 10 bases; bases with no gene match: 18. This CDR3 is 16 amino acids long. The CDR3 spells CATLGPGQGMGAEAFF. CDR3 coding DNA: TGTGCCACTTTGGGGCCGGGACAGGGAATGGGCGCTGAAGCTTTCTTT.

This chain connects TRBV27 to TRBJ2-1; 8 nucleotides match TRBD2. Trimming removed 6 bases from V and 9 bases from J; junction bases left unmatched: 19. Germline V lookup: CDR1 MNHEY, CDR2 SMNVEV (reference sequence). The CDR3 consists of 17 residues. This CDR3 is CASRPGLARVLAGEQFF. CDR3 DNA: TGTGCCAGCAGGCCGGGGCTAGCGAGGGTTCTAGCGGGTGAGCAGTTCTTC.

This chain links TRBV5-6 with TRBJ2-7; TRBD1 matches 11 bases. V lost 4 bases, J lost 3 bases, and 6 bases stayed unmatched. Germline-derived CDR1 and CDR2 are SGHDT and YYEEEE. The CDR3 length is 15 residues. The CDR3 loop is CASSGGTGGFYEQYF. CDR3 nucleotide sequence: TGTGCCAGCAGCGGCGGGACAGGGGGTTTCTACGAGCAGTACTTC.

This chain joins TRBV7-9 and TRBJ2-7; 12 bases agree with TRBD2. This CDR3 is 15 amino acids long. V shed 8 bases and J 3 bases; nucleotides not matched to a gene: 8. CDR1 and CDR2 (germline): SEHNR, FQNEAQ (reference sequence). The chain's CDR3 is CASGPGLAGLYEQYF. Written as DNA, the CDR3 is TGTGCCAGCGGCCCGGGACTAGCGGGCCTCTACGAGCAGTACTTC.

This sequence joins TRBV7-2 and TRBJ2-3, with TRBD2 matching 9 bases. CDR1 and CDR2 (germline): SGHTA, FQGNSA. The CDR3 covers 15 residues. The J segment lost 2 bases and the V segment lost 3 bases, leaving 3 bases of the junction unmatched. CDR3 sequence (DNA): TGTGCCAGCAGCTTTAGCGGGAGCCCCACAGATACGCAGTATTTT. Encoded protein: CASSFSGSPTDTQYF.